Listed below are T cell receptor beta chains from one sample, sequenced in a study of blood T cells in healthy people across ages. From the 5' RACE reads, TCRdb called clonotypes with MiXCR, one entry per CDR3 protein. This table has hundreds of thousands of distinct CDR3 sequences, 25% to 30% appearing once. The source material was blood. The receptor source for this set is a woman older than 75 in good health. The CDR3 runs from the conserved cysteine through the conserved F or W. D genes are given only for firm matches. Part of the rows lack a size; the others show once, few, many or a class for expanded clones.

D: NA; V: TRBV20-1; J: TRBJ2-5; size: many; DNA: TGCAGTGCGGGACTCCAAGAGACCCAGTACTTC; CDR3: CSAGLQETQYF
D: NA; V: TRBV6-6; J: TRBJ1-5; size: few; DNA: TGTGCCAGCAGTGCTATCGGGGCTTTTAGCAATCAGCCCCAGCATTTT; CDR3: CASSAIGAFSNQPQHF
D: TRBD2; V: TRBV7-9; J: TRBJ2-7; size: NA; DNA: TGTGCCAGCAGCTTCGGGGAGGGTCGAGAGCAGTACTTC; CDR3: CASSFGEGREQYF
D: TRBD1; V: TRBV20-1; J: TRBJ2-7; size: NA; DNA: TGCAGTGCTTGGGGACAGGGTCCCGATTCCTTCGAGCAGTACTTC; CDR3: CSAWGQGPDSFEQYF
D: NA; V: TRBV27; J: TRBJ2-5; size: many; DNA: TGTGCCAGCAGTCCGAGTAGGTCTACTTGGTACTTC; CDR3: CASSPSRSTWYF
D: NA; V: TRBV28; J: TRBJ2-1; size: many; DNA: TGTGCCAGCAGCCGGCATGCGGTGAGCGATGAGCAGTTCTTC; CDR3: CASSRHAVSDEQFF
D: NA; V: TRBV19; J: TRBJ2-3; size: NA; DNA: TGTGCCAGTAGTATGTCTGGAGGGGGGCGGGATACGCAGTATTTT; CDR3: CASSMSGGGRDTQYF
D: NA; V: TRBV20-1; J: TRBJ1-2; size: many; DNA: TGCAGTGCTAGGGCGGATGGCTACACCTTC; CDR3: CSARADGYTF
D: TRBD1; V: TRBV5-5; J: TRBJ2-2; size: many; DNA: TGTGCCAGCAGCCAGGGGGCGCGGAACACCGGGGAGCTGTTTTTT; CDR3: CASSQGARNTGELFF
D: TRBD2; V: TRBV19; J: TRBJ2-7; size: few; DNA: TGTGCCAGTAGTCGCGGACTAGGGAGATCCGAGCAGTACTTC; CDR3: CASSRGLGRSEQYF
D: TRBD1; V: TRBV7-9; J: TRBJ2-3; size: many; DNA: TGTGCCAGCAGCTTGGCGACAGGGGCCAAAGATACGCAGTATTTT; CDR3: CASSLATGAKDTQYF
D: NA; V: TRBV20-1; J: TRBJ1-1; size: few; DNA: TGCAGTGCTAGACCCCCCGCAGAAACTATGAACACTGAAGCTTTCTTT; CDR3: CSARPPAETMNTEAFF
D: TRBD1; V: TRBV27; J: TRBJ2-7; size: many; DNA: TGTGCCAGCAGTTGGCGGACAGGGAATACCTACGAGCAGTACTTC; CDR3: CASSWRTGNTYEQYF
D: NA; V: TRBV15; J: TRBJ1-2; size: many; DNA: TGTGCCACCAGCGAAGGACAGACCTATGGCTACACCTTC; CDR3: CATSEGQTYGYTF
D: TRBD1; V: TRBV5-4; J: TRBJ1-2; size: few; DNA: TGTGCCAGCAGCTTACCTGACAGGGGGGGTGGCTACACCTTC; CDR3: CASSLPDRGGGYTF
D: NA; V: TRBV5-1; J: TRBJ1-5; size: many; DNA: TGCGCCAGCAGCTTGGACGGCAATCAGCCCCAGCATTTT; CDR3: CASSLDGNQPQHF
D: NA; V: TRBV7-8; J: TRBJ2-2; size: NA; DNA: TGTGCCAGCAGCTTAGGTGGTTGGGAGCTGTTTTTT; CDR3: CASSLGGWELFF
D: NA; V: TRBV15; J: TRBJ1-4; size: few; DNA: TGTGCCACCAGCAGAGATCCGCAGTCTAATGAAAAACTGTTTTTT; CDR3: CATSRDPQSNEKLFF
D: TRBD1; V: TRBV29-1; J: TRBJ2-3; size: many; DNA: TGCAGCGTTGGACAGGGGACAGACACAGATACGCAGTATTTT; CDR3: CSVGQGTDTDTQYF
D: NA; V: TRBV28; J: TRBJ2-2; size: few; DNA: TGTGCCAGCACCAGGACAGAACCCACCGGGGAGCTGTTTTTT; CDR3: CASTRTEPTGELFF
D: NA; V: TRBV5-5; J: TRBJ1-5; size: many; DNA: TGTGCCAGCAGCTTGTCCTGGACCCGGCCAGAAAGCAATCAGCCCCAGCATTTT; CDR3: CASSLSWTRPESNQPQHF
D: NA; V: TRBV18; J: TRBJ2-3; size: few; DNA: TGTGCCAGCTCACCGCTTCGAGAGGGGGTTTCAGATACGCAGTATTTT; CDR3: CASSPLREGVSDTQYF
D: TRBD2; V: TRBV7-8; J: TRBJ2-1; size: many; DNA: TGTGCCAGCAGCTTAAGGGACTATCGGGAGCAGTTCTTC; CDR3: CASSLRDYREQFF
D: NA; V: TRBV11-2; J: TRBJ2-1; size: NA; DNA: TGTGCCAGCAGCTATCGACAGTACAATGAGCAGTTCTTC; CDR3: CASSYRQYNEQFF
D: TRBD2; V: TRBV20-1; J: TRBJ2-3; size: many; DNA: TGCAGTGCTAGAGATTGGCGGGGGGGCGGCACAGATACGCAGTATTTT; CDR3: CSARDWRGGGTDTQYF
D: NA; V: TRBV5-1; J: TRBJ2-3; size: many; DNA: TGCGCCAGCAGCTCTCCGGGCGGGGATACGCAGTATTTT; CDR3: CASSSPGGDTQYF
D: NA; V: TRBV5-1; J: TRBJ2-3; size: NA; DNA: TGCGTCAGCAGCTTGGGATCTGTGGCGGATACGCAGTATTTT; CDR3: CVSSLGSVADTQYF
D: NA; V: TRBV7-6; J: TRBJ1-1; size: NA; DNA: TGTGCCAGCGGCTTAGCAGAATACACTGAAGCTTTCTTT; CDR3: CASGLAEYTEAFF
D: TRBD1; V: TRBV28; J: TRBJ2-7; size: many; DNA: TGTGCCAGCTCTCTTCAAGGGGGCTACTACGAGCAGTACTTC; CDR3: CASSLQGGYYEQYF
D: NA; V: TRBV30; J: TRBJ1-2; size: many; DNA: TGTGCCTGGAAACCTCCTAACTATGGCTACACCTTC; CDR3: CAWKPPNYGYTF
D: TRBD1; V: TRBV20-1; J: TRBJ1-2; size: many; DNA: TGCAGTGCTTCCGAAAGACAGGGGAACTATGGCTACACCTTC; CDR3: CSASERQGNYGYTF
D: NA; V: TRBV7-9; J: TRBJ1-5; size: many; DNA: TGTGCCAGCAGCTTGGGGGGGGTGTACCAGCCCCAGCATTTT; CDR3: CASSLGGVYQPQHF
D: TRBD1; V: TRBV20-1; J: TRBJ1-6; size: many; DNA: TGCAGTGCTAGAGTCTCCGGGACAGACAAGAATTCACCCCTCCACTTT; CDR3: CSARVSGTDKNSPLHF
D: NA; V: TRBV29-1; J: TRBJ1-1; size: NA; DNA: TGCAGCGGAGCCCAACAGCAGGGGTACACTGAAGCTTTCTTT; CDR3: CSGAQQQGYTEAFF
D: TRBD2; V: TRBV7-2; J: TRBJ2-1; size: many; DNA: TGTGCCAGCAGCTCGGCGGGGGGGACTGGTGAGCAGTTCTTC; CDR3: CASSSAGGTGEQFF
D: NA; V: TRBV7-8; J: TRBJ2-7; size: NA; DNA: TGTGCCGGCAGCTTAACCTCCTACGAGCGGTACTTC; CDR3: CAGSLTSYERYF
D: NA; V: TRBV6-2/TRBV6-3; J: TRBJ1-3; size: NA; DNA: TGTGCCAGCAGAACCATTGGAAACACCATATATTTT; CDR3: CASRTIGNTIYF
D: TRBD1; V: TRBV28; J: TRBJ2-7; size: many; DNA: TGTGCCAGCAGTTTCTTAGGACAGGGGACAATTCAGTACTTC; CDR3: CASSFLGQGTIQYF
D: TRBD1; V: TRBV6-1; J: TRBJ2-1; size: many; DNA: TGTGCCAGCAGTCCAAGGACAGGGCCGACCTACAATGAGCAGTTCTTC; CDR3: CASSPRTGPTYNEQFF
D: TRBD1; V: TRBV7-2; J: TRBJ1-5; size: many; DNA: TGTGCCAGCACTCTACAGGGGCAGCCCCAGCATTTT; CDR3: CASTLQGQPQHF
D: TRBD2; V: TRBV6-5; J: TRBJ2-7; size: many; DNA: TGTGCCAGCAGTTACCGGACTAGCGGGGGCTACGAGCAGTACTTC; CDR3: CASSYRTSGGYEQYF
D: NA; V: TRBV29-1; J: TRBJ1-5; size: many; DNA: TGCAGCGTGGCGGGCCTGGGAGGCAATCAGCCCCAGCATTTT; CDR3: CSVAGLGGNQPQHF
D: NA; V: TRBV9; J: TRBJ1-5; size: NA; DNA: TGTGCCAGCAGCGCCGGCTTCGGGACGGGCAATCAGCCCCAGCATTTT; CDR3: CASSAGFGTGNQPQHF
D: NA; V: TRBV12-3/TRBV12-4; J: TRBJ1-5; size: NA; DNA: TGTGCCAGCAGTTTAGGGGATAGGCGCAATCAGCCCCAGCATTTT; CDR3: CASSLGDRRNQPQHF
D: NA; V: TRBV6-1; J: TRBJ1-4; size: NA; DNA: TGTGCCAGCAGTTTAAACTATCCTCCACGGGGCCTGTTTTTT; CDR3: CASSLNYPPRGLFF
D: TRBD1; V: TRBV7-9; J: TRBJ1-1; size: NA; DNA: TGTGCCACCCGACAGGGGTTCGTCACTGAAGCTTTCTTT; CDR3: CATRQGFVTEAFF
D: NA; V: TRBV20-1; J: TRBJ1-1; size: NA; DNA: TGCAGTGCTAGTACCCGGTGGACTGGAGCTTTCTTT; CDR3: CSASTRWTGAFF
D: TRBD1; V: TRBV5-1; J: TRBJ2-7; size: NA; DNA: TGTGCCAGCAGCGCTGGACAGGGGCCCTCCTACGAGCAGTACTTC; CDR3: CASSAGQGPSYEQYF